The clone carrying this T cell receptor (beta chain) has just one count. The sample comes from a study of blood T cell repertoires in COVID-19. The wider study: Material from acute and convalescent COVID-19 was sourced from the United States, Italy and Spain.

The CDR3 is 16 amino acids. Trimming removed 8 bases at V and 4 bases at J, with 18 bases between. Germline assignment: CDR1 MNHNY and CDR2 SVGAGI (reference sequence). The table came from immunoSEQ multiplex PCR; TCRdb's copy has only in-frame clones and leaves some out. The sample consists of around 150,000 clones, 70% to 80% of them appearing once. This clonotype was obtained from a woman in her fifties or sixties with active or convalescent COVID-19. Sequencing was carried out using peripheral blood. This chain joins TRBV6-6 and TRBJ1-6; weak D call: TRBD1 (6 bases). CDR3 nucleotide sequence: TGTGCCAGCCGATCCCCCCAGGGGTTTTATAATTCACCCCTCCACTTT. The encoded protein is CASRSPQGFYNSPLHF.